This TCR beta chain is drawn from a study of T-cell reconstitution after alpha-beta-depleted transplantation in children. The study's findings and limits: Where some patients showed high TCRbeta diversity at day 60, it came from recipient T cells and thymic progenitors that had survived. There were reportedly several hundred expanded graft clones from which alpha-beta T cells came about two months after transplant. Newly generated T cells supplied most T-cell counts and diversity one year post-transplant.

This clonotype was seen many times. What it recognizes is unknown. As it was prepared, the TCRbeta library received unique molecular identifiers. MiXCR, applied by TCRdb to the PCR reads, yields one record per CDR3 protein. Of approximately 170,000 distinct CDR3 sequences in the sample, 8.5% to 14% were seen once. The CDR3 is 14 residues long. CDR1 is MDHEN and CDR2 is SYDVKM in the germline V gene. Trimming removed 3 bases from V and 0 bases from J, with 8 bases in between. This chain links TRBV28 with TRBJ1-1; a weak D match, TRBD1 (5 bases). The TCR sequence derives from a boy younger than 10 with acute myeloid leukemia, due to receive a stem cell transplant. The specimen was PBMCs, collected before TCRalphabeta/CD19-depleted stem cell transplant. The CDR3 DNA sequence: TGTGCCAGCAGTTTGGGGCAGCTGAACACTGAAGCTTTCTTT. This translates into CASSLGQLNTEAFF.